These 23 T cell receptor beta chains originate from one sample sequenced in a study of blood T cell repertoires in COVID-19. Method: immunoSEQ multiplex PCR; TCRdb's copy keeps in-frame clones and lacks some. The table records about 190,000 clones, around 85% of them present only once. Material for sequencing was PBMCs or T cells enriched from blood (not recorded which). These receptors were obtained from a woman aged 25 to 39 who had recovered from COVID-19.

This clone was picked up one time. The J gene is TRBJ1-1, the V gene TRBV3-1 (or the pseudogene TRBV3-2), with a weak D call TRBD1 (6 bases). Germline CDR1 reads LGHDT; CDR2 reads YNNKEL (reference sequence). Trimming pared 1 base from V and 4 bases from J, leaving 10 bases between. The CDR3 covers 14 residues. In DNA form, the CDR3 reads TGTGCCAGCAGCCAAGCGGCGGGGGCCACTGAAGCTTTCTTT. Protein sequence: CASSQAAGATEAFF.

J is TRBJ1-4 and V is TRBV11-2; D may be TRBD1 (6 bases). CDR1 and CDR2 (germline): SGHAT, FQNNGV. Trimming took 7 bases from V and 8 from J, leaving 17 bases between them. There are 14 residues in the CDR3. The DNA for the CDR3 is TGTGCCAGCAACATACGGGGGGCAGGGGAAAAACTGTTTTTT. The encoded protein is CASNIRGAGEKLFF. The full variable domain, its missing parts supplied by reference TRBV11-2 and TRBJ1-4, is EAGVAQSPRYKIIEKRQSVAFWCNPISGHATLYWYQQILGQGPKLLIQFQNNGVVDDSQLPKDRFSAERLKGVDSTLKIQPAKLEDSAVYLCASNIRGAGEKLFFGSGTQLSVL.

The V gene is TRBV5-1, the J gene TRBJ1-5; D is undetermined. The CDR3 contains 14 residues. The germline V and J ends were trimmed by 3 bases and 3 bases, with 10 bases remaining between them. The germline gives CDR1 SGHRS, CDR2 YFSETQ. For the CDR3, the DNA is TGCGCCAGCAGCTCGTCAAGCGACAATCAGCCCCAGCATTTT. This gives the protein CASSSSSDNQPQHF.

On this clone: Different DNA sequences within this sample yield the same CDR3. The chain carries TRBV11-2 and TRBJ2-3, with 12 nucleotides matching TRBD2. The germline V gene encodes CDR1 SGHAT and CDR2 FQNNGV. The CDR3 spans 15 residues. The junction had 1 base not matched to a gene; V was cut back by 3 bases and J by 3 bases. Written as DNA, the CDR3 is TGTGCCAGCAGCTTTGGACTAGCGGGGACAGATACGCAGTATTTT. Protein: CASSFGLAGTDTQYF.

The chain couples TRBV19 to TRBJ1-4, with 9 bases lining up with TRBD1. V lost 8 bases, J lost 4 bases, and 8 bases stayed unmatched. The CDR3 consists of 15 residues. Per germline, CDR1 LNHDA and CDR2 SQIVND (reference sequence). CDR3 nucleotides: TGTGCCAGTCGGGGCCGGGACAGGGTTAATGAAAAACTGTTTTTT. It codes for CASRGRDRVNEKLFF.

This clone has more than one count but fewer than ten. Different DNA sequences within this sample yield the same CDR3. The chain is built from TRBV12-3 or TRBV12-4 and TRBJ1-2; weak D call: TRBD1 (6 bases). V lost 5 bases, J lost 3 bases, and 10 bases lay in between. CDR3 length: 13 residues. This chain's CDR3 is CASSLGGDYGYTF. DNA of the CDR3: TGTGCCAGCAGTCTAGGGGGGGACTATGGCTACACCTTC.

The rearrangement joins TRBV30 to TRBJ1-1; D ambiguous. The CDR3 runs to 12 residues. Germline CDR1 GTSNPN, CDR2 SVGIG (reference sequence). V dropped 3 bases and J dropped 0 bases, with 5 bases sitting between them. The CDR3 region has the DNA TGTGCCTGGAGATTCATGAACACTGAAGCTTTCTTT. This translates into CAWRFMNTEAFF. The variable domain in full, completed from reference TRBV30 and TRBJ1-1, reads SQTIHQWPATLVQPVGSPLSLECTVEGTSNPNLYWYRQAAGRGLQLLFYSVGIGQISSEVPQNLSASRPQDRQFILSSKKLLLSDSGFYLCAWRFMNTEAFFGQGTRLTVV.

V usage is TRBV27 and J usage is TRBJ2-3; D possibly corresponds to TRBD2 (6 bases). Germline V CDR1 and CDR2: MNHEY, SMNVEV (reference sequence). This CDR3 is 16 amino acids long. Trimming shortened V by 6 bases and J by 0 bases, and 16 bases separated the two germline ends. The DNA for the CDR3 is TGTGCCAGCAGCCCGGGACTCGAGTCTAGCACAGATACGCAGTATTTT. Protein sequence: CASSPGLESSTDTQYF.

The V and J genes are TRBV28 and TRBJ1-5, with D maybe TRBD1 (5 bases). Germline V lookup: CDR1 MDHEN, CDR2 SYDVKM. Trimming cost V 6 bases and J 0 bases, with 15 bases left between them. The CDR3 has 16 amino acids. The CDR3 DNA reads TGTGCCAGCAGCCCGGGGGGGGGATATAGCAATCAGCCCCAGCATTTT. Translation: CASSPGGGYSNQPQHF.

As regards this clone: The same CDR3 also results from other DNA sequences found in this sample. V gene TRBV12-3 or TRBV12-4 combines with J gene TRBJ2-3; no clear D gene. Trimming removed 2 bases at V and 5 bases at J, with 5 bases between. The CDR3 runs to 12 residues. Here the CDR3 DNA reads TGTGCCAGCAGTTTAACAAGAGATACGCAGTATTTT. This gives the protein CASSLTRDTQYF.

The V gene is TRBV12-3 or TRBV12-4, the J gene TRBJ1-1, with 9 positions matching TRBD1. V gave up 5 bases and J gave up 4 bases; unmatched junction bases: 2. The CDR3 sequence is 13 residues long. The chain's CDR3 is CASSTDRGTEAFF. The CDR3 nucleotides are TGTGCCAGCAGTACGGACAGGGGCACTGAAGCTTTCTTT.

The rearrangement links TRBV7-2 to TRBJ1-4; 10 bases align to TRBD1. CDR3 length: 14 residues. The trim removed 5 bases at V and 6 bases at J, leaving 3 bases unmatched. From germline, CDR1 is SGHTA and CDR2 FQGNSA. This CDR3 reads CASSTTGGHEKLFF. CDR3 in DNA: TGTGCCAGCAGCACGACAGGGGGCCATGAAAAACTGTTTTTT.

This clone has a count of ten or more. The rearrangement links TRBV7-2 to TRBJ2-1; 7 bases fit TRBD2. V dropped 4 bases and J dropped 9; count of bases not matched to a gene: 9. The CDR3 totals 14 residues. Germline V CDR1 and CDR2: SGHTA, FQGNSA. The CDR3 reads CASSSRERGGEQFF. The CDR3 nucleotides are TGTGCCAGCAGCTCAAGAGAGCGGGGCGGTGAGCAGTTCTTC.

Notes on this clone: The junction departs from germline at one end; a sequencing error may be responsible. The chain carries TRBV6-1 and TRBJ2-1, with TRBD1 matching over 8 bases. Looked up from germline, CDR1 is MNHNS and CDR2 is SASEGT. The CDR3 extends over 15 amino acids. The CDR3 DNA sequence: TGTGCCAGCAGCGAAGGACAGGGCTCCTACAATGAGCAGTTCTTC. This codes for CASSEGQGSYNEQFF.

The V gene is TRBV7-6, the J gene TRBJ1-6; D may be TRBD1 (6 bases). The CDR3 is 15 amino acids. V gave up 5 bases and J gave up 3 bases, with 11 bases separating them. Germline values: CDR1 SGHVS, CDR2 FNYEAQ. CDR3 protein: CASSPRDNYNSPLHF. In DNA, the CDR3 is TGTGCCAGCAGCCCCCGGGACAACTATAATTCACCCCTCCACTTT.

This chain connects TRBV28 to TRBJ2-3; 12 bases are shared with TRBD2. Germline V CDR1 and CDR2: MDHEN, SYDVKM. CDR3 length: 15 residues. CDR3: CATSGRRRGTDTQYF. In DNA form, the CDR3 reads TGTGCTACTAGCGGGAGGAGGAGGGGAACAGATACGCAGTATTTT.

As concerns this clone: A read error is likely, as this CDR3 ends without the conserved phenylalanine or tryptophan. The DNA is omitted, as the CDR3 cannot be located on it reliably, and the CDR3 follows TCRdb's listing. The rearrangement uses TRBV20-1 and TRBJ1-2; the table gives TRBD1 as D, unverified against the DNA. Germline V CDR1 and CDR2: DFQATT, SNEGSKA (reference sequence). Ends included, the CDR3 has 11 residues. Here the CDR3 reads CSAPWGRGLEN.

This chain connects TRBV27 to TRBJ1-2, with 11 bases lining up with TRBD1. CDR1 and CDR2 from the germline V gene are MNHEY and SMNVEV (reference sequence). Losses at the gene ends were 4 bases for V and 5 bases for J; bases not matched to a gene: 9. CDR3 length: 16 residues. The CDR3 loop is CASSSGGTGGIYGYTF. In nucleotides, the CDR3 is TGTGCCAGCAGTTCAGGAGGGACAGGGGGTATTTATGGCTACACCTTC.

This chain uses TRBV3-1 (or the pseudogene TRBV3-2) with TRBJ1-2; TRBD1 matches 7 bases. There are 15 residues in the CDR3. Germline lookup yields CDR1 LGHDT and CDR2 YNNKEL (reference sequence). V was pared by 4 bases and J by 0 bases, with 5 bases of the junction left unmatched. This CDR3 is CASSRRQGTNYGYTF. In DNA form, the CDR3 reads TGTGCCAGCAGCCGCCGACAGGGTACTAACTATGGCTACACCTTC.

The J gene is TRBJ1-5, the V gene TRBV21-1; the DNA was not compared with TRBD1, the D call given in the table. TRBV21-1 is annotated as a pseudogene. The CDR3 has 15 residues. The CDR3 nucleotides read TGTGCCATGAACCGACAGGGGGATAGCAATCAGCCCCAGCATTTT. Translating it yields CAMNRQGDSNQPQHF.

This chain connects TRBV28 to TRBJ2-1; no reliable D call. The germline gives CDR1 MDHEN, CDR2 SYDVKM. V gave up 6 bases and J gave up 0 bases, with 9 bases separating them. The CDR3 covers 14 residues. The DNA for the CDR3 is TGTGCCAGCAGGCTCAGGTCCTCCTACAATGAGCAGTTCTTC. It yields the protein CASRLRSSYNEQFF. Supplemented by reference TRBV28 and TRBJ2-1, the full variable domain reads DVKVTQSSRYLVKRTGEKVFLECVQDMDHENMFWYRQDPGLGLRLIYFSYDVKMKEKGDIPEGYSVSREKKERFSLILESASTNQTSMYLCASRLRSSYNEQFFGPGTRLTVL.

The CDR3 sequence is CAISESAGGSYNEQFF. CDR3 nucleotide sequence: TGTGCCATCAGTGAGTCGGCTGGAGGGTCCTACAATGAGCAGTTCTTC. The chain has TRBV10-3 and TRBJ2-1, with a possible D match to TRBD2 (6 bases). The V gene lost 0 bases and the J gene lost 1 base, with 10 bases spanning the gap. Per germline, CDR1 ENHRY and CDR2 SYGVKD. This CDR3 has 16 residues.

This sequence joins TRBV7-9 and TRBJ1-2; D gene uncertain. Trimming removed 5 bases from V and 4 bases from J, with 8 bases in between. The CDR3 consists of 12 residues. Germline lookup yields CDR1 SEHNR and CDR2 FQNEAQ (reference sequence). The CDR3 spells CASSPYSYGYTF. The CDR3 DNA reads TGTGCCAGCAGCCCATACAGCTATGGCTACACCTTC.